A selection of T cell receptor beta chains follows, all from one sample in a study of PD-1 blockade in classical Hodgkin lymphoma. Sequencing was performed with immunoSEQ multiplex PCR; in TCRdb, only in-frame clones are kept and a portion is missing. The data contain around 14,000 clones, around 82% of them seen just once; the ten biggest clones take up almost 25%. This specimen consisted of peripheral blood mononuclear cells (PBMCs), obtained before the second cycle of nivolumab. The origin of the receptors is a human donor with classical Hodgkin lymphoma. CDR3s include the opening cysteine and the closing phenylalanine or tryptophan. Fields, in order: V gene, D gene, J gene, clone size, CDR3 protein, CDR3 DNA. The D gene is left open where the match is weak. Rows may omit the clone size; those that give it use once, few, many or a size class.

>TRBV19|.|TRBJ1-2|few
CASREAVGSNYGYTF
TGTGCCAGTAGGGAGGCCGTCGGATCTAACTATGGCTACACCTTC
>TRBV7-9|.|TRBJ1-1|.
CASSFSSPRPGFNTEAFF
TGTGCCAGCAGCTTTTCATCCCCAAGACCGGGGTTTAACACTGAAGCTTTCTTT
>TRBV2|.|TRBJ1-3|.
CASSELGVGGNTIYF
TGTGCCAGCAGTGAACTCGGGGTTGGCGGAAACACCATATATTTT
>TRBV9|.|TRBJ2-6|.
CASSVVTAGANVLTF
TGTGCCAGCAGCGTAGTAACAGCTGGGGCCAACGTCCTGACTTTC
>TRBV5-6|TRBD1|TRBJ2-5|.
CASSLYVDRGYETQYF
TGTGCCAGCAGCTTGTACGTCGACAGGGGATATGAGACCCAGTACTTC
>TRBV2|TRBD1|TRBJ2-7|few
CASRFGQGDYEQYF
TGTGCCAGCCGATTCGGACAGGGGGACTACGAGCAGTACTTC
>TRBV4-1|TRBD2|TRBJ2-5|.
CASSHFSGGNQETQYF
TGCGCCAGCAGCCATTTTAGCGGGGGAAACCAAGAGACCCAGTACTTC
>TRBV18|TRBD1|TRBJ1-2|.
CASSPDRVNYGYTF
TGTGCCAGCTCACCCGACAGGGTTAACTATGGCTACACCTTC
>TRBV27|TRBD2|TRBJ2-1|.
CASSLGTSGYNEQFF
TGTGCCAGCAGTTTAGGGACTAGCGGATACAATGAGCAGTTCTTC
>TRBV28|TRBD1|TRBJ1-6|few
CASSLTGGHSPLHF
TGTGCCAGCAGCCTGACAGGGGGTCATTCACCCCTCCACTTT
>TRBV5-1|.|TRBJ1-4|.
CASSFDGLEEKLFF
TGCGCCAGCAGCTTTGACGGTCTTGAGGAAAAACTGTTTTTT
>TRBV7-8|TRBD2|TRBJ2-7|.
CASSSLFSGGALEQYF
TGTGCCAGCAGCTCGCTCTTTAGCGGGGGGGCCCTCGAGCAGTACTTC
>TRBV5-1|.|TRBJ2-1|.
CASRLGDNNEQFF
TGCGCCAGCAGGCTAGGGGACAACAATGAGCAGTTCTTC
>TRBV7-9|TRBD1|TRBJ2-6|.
CASSLGGTGSGANVLTF
TGTGCCAGCAGCTTAGGGGGGACAGGGTCTGGGGCCAACGTCCTGACTTTC
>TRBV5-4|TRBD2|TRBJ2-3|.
CASSSGLAGGASTDTQYF
TGTGCCAGCAGCTCCGGACTAGCGGGGGGCGCGAGCACAGATACGCAGTATTTT
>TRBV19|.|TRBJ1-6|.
CASADPDNSPLHF
TGTGCCAGTGCCGACCCGGATAATTCACCCCTCCACTTT
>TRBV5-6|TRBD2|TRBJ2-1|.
CASSPSGGAVYEQFF
TGTGCCAGCTCCCCCAGCGGGGGGGCCGTGTATGAGCAGTTCTTC
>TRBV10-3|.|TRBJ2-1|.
CAISDGQRDEQFF
TGTGCCATCAGTGATGGACAGCGGGATGAGCAGTTCTTC
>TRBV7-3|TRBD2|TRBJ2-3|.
CASSRRGGTTDTQYF
TGTGCCAGCAGCCGACGCGGGGGTACCACAGATACGCAGTATTTT
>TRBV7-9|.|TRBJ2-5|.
CASSFGTGPQYF
TGTGCCAGCAGCTTCGGTACAGGGCCCCAGTACTTC
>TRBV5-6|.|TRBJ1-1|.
CASSLRGKGFRYFDTEAFF
TGTGCCAGCAGCTTGCGGGGAAAGGGGTTTCGGTACTTCGACACTGAAGCTTTCTTT
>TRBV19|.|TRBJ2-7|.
CASSIAGPIYEQYF
TGTGCCAGTAGTATAGCGGGGCCAATCTACGAGCAGTACTTC
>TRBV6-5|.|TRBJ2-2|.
CASRRGSAGELFF
TGTGCCAGCAGGAGGGGGTCGGCCGGGGAGCTGTTTTTT
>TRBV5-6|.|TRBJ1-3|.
CASSPAGGPRNTIYF
TGTGCCAGCAGCCCCGCCGGAGGACCCCGAAACACCATATATTTT
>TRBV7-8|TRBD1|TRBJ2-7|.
CASSSNLPRGPSSYEQYF
TGTGCCAGCAGCTCCAACCTTCCCAGGGGGCCCTCATCCTACGAGCAGTACTTC
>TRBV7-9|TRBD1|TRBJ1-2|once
CASSLLGYDRENYGYTF
TGTGCCAGCAGCTTATTAGGGTATGACAGGGAAAACTATGGCTACACCTTC
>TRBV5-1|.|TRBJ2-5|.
CASSLATGGQETQYF
TGCGCCAGCAGCTTGGCCACGGGCGGCCAAGAGACCCAGTACTTC
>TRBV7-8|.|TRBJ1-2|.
CASSSSRYGYTF
TGTGCCAGCAGCTCCTCGCGATATGGCTACACCTTC
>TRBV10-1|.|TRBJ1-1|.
CASSTGTTLAFF
TGCGCCAGCAGTACCGGGACAACACTGGCTTTCTTT